The source of this T cell receptor beta chain is a study of PD-1 blockade in classical Hodgkin lymphoma. Study-wide context: Each patient was given nivolumab 3 mg/kg through a vein every 2 weeks.

Study-wide findings and caveats: Newly diagnosed and completely responding patients shared comparable baseline diversity.

As regards this clone: Its antigen is not identified.

Every patient experienced relapse after autologous stem cell transplantation, and brentuximab vedotin exposure varied. Germline-derived CDR1 and CDR2 are SGHVS and FNYEAQ. This CDR3 spans 13 amino acids. Profiling relied on immunoSEQ multiplex PCR, and the TCRdb table lists in-frame clones only, not all of them. The sample includes roughly 150,000 clones, 78% of them seen just once. The receptor's source is a human donor with classical Hodgkin lymphoma. J is TRBJ2-5 and V is TRBV7-6; D gene unclear. The J call may be faulty, since TRBJ2-7 better matches the DNA end. The sequenced sample was peripheral blood mononuclear cells (PBMCs), obtained before the second cycle of nivolumab. This CDR3 reads CASSPRNTYEQYF. CDR3 in DNA: TGTGCCAGCAGCCCTAGAAACACTTACGAGCAGTACTTC.